The T cell receptor (beta chain) described here comes from a study of blood T cells in healthy people across ages (dated by TCRdb to 2014 to 2015). In the study overall: In model experiments, roughly one uniquely barcoded TCR beta cDNA molecule per two T cells was captured by template switching. Using deep sequencing normalized with unique cDNA molecular identifiers, the study measured how TCR beta repertoire diversity changes with age. The donors were split into four age groups: young (average 16 years), middle-aged (roughly 40), aged (about 56) and long-lived (roughly 86). For two donors (one aged 18 to 29 and one aged 80 or older), the study analyzed two additional independent replicas of 1 million unique cDNA reads from the same blood draw. On the study overall, not on this receptor specifically: Donor CMV infection status was unknown, potentially confounding age-related changes in expanded clonotypes. Estimates of total diversity based on one million sequenced T cells were regarded as lower bounds and as underestimates. As age increased, observed TCR beta diversity per million T cells dropped in a roughly linear way, and a significant reduction was already evident by age 40. Compared with the aged group, more naive CD4+ T cells, fewer expanded clones and increased TCR diversity were shown by the long-lived group, suggesting age selection. Observed TCR beta diversity correlated strongly with the percentage of naive T cells measured by flow cytometry. Bulk unsorted PBMC profiling prevented conclusive comparison of naive and antigen-experienced compartments.

V is shortened by 7 bases, J by 7 bases, and the region joining them spans 16 bases. The CDR3 goes from the cysteine to the phenylalanine over 12 residues. Only the CDR3 portion is preserved as DNA: 36 bases, with reading frame beginning at the first base. CDR1 and CDR2, per the germline V gene, are SQVTM and ANQGSEA. This clonotype was seen many times. Its cognate antigen has yet to be identified. No base quality information exists; no much larger clone differs at one position. The roughly 39 donors, aged roughly 6 to 95 years, were systemically healthy Caucasian individuals from Russia. Ten milliliters of peripheral blood were drawn from each donor into EDTA-treated Vacutainer tubes. Ficoll-Paque density-gradient centrifugation was used to isolate PBMCs, with at least 6 million per sample. Trizol reagent was used to extract total RNA from PBMCs, with at least 6 micrograms per sample. For every donor, flow cytometry on a PBMC aliquot measured the percentage of naive CD45RAhigh/CD27high T cells.

The library was produced with 5' RACE. The data were produced on an Illumina HiSeq 2500. The second PCR ran for about 6 to 12 cycles and used a J-beta primer mix along with a sample-barcoded 5' primer. A unique molecular identifier was introduced onto each TCR beta cDNA molecule by a template-switch 5' adaptor carrying 12 random nucleotides. At least 2.5 million CDR3-containing paired-end reads were obtained from each sample. First-strand cDNA synthesis was performed from all RNA using the Mint cDNA synthesis kit, with priming by a TRBC-specific oligonucleotide. Following uracil-DNA glycosylase treatment, all cDNA underwent a first 18-cycle PCR with the universal primers M1SS and BC2_uni_R. As for the authors' bioinformatics: For normalization, 1 million high-quality reads were randomly selected from each sample, with every read carrying a distinct molecular identifier. Instead of being binned into consensus sequences, reads that shared molecular identifiers were thrown out. MiTCR, run with a Q25 quality threshold and the strictest error-elimination algorithm, handled CDR3 identification, clonotype clustering and error correction. A nonparametric unseen species model with Euler transformation was used to estimate a lower bound on total TCR beta diversity. In-frame beta chains were kept once TCRdb had trimmed the public reads at Q25 with fastp and called clones with MiXCR. Rows are unified per CDR3 protein, each entry keeping the most common DNA and genes. TCRdb, not the authors, supplied the V and J calls. This sample is represented by some 800,000 distinct CDR3 sequences; roughly 25% of them were singletons. Approximately 4% of the sample goes to the ten largest clones.

The data also belong to a second study, concerning T cells of mothers and their children. The second study, in turn, reports: Nine systemically healthy Caucasian individuals served as donors, namely three mothers together with their six children. cDNA synthesis consumed the entire amount of extracted RNA, loaded at about 1.6 ug RNA in each 15 ul reaction. In the second PCR, the M1S primer added sample barcodes and 2-4 random nucleotides. Over 9 million TCR beta CDR3 reads came from each mother, compared with approximately 3 million reads from each child. In both related and unrelated pairs, thymic selection shapes the output of TCR recombination in a similar way, with inherited differences having only a minor effect. Normalized repertoire overlap in related mother-child pairs was always slightly higher than in unrelated mother-child pairs, but the difference was never significant. Persistent microchimeric T cell clones were not detected, at a sensitivity of about 90 clones per million clonotypes. The study used deep NGS to compare TCR beta repertoires of mothers and children, seeking features distinguishing related mother-child pairs from unrelated individuals. The mean age was about 38 +/- 4 years for the mothers and about 12 +/- 4 years for the children. After adapters were ligated using NEBNext reagents, the libraries underwent 100+100 nt paired-end sequencing on an Illumina HiSeq 2000. Mother and child libraries were prepared a month apart and sequenced in separate runs to prevent cross-contamination. For each donor, somewhere between roughly 450,000 and 2,100,000 distinct TCR beta clonotypes were identified. Naive TCR beta clonotypes were estimated from low-frequency clonotypes matched to each donor's FACS-determined naive share, without sorting.

Here the chain combines TRBV29-1 and TRBJ2-5; the D gene is perhaps TRBD2, from 5 matching bases. Specimen: blood. This TCR derives from a boy aged 10-17 years in good health. For the CDR3, the sequence is CSARTGSGTQYF. In nucleotide form, the sequence is TGCAGCGCCAGGACTGGCTCCGGGACCCAGTACTTC.